This is a list of T cell receptor beta chains from one sample in a study of OX40 agonist ivuxolimab in advanced cancers. The method was immunoSEQ multiplex PCR; TCRdb's version includes in-frame clones alone and lacks a portion of them. The sample shows some 82,000 clones, around 90% of them seen only once. The input for sequencing was CD4+ or CD8+ T cells sorted from blood, taken in a trial of the OX40 agonist ivuxolimab. These receptors came from an adult with an advanced solid tumor such as melanoma, head and neck, liver or kidney cancer. Each CDR3 is given with its conserved first and last residue. D genes are given only for firm matches.

V gene	J gene	D gene	CDR3 DNA	CDR3 protein
TRBV9	TRBJ2-2	-	TGTGCCAGCAGCCCAAGGGCAGGGTGGGGCACCGGGGAGCTGTTTTTT	CASSPRAGWGTGELFF
TRBV29-1	TRBJ2-5	TRBD2	TGCAGCGTTACGACTAGCGGGAGCCGAGAGACCCAGTACTTC	CSVTTSGSRETQYF
TRBV5-1	TRBJ2-5	TRBD2	TGCGCCAGCAGCTACCGCCTGACTAGCGGGAATGAAGAGACCCAGTACTTC	CASSYRLTSGNEETQYF
TRBV10-1	TRBJ2-3	-	TGCGCCATCGAACAGGGATTTAGCCAGACGACTGAGGATACGCAGTATTTT	CAIEQGFSQTTEDTQYF
TRBV27	TRBJ2-1	TRBD2	TGTGCCTGCTCGGGGACTAGTAGGGCCAATGAGCAGTTCTTC	CACSGTSRANEQFF
TRBV11-2	TRBJ2-3	TRBD2	TGTGCCAGCAGCGTGCGGGAGGGGAGGGATACGCAGTATTTT	CASSVREGRDTQYF
TRBV19	TRBJ1-1	-	TGTGCCAGTAGTATGAGAGGGCAGGGAAGTGGCACTGAAGCTTTCTTT	CASSMRGQGSGTEAFF
TRBV15	TRBJ1-3	-	TGTGCCACCAGCAGAGATCTGAGTAATGGAAACACCATATATTTT	CATSRDLSNGNTIYF
TRBV19	TRBJ2-3	-	TGTGCCAGTACCGCGACTGGGACAGATACGCAGTATTTT	CASTATGTDTQYF
TRBV27	TRBJ2-6	TRBD2	TGTGCCAGCAGTTCCGGGGTGCGGGAGACCAACGTCCTGACTTTC	CASSSGVRETNVLTF